This TCR beta chain originates from a study of CD8+ T cells in alopecia areata. As for the study in general: Treated patients' severity was scored by percentage of affected scalp area.

RNA, once extracted, was reverse transcribed into cDNA for use as the sequencing template. Assay: immunoSEQ multiplex PCR; the TCRdb copy retains only in-frame clones and omits some. The table records about 100,000 clones, 50% to 60% of them present only once. Germline CDR1 MNHEY, CDR2 SMNVEV (reference sequence). The CDR3 extends over 14 amino acids. Trimming stripped 6 bases from V and 7 bases from J, with 16 bases between. This clone has just a few counts. Its target is unknown. The study's findings and limits: Alopecia totalis/universalis scalp especially showed more expanded CD8+ clones than normal scalp.

The treatment denotes: oral pan-JAK inhibitor, 5-10 mg twice daily. PBMCs served as the source from which CD4+ and CD8+ T cells were sorted. The receptor comes from a human donor with alopecia areata. This material consisted of CD8+ T cells sorted from blood, taken between weeks 55 and 65, from a patient treated with tofacitinib. The chain recombines TRBV27 with TRBJ1-5, with D maybe TRBD1 (6 bases). The CDR3, as DNA: TGTGCCAGCAGATTCACAGGGCGCGGCCAGCCCCAGCATTTT. This translates into CASRFTGRGQPQHF.